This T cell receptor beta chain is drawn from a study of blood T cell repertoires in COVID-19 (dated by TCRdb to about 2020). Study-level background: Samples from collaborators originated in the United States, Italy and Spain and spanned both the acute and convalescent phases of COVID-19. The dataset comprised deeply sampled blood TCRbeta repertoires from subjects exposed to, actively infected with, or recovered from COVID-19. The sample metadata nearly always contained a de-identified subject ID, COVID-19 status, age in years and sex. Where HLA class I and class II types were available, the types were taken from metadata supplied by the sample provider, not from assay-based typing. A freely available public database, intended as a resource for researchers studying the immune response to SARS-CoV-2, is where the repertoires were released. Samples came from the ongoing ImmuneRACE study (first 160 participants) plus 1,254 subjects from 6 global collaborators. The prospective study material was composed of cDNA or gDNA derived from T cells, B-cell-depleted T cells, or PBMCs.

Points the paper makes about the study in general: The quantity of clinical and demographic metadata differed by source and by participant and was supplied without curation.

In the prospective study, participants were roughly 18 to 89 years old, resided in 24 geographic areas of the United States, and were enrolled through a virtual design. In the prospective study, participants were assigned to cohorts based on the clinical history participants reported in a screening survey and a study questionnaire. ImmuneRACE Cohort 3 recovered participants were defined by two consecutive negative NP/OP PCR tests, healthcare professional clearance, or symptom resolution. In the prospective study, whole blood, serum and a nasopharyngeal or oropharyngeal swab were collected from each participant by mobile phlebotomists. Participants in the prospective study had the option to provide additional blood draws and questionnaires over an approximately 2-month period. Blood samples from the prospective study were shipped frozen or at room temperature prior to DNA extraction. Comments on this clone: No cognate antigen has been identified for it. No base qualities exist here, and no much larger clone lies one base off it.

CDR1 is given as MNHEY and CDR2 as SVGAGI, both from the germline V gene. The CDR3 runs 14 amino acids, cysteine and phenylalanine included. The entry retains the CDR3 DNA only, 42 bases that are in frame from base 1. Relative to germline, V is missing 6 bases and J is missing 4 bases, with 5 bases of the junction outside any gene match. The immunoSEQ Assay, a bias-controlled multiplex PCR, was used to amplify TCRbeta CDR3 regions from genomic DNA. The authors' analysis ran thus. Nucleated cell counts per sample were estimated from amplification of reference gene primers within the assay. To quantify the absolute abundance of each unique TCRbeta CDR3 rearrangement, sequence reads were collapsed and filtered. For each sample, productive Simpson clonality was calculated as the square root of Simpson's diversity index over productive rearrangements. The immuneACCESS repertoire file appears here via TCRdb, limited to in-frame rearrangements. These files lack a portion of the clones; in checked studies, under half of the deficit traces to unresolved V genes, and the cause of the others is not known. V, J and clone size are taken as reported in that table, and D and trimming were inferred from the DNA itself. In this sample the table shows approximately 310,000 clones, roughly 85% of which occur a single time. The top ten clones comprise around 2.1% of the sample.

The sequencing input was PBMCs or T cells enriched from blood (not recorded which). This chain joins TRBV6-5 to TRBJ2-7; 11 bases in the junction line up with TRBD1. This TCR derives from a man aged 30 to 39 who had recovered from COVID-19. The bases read TGTGCCAGCAGCCAGGGACAGGGGGGTTACGAGCAGTACTTC. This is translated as CASSQGQGGYEQYF.